This is a list of T cell receptor beta chains from one sample in a study of beta chain features in type 1 diabetes. Clones were sequenced by immunoSEQ multiplex PCR, and TCRdb holds only the in-frame ones, with some missing. The sample holds roughly 400,000 clones, roughly 15% seen once. The sample comprised naive CD4+ T cells from blood. The receptors originated from a woman younger than 35 in good health. Both conserved end residues are part of each CDR3. The order of the fields is clone size, V gene, D gene, CDR3 length, J gene, CDR3 DNA, CDR3 protein. A D gene is named only where the DNA matches it firmly. Expanded clones get a size class; other rows say once, few or many, or leave the size out.

few	TRBV10-3	.	15	TRBJ2-7	TGTGCCATCAGTGATGGTCAGGGGGGAACCTACGAGCAGTACTTC	CAISDGQGGTYEQYF
few	TRBV14	.	14	TRBJ2-1	TGTGCCAGCAGCCACGACTTACTCGACAATGAGCAGTTCTTC	CASSHDLLDNEQFF
.	TRBV27	.	15	TRBJ2-2	TGTGCCAGCAAACAGGGACGGACGAACACCGGGGAGCTGTTTTTT	CASKQGRTNTGELFF
.	TRBV29-1	TRBD1	13	TRBJ2-5	TGCAGCGTTGTTACAGGGGCGAAAGAGACCCAGTACTTC	CSVVTGAKETQYF
.	TRBV5-1	.	13	TRBJ2-1	TGCGCCAGCAGCTCCGGGAGCTACAATGAGCAGTTCTTC	CASSSGSYNEQFF
few	TRBV20-1	.	11	TRBJ1-1	TGCAGTGCTAAAGCCGTTGCAGAAGCTTTCTTT	CSAKAVAEAFF
.	TRBV4-1	.	20	TRBJ1-4	TGCGCCAGCAGCCAAAATCTCCTTGGAGCCTATGCGACAACTAATGAAAAACTGTTTTTT	CASSQNLLGAYATTNEKLFF
.	TRBV7-9	TRBD2	15	TRBJ2-5	TGTGCCAGCAGCTCCTTTCGCGGGAGGGGCGAGACCCAGTACTTC	CASSSFRGRGETQYF
few	TRBV9	.	16	TRBJ1-3	TGTGCCAGCAGCGTAGCTCTGCAGGTCTCTGGAAACACCATATATTTT	CASSVALQVSGNTIYF
.	TRBV29-1	.	12	TRBJ2-7	TGCAGCGCTATTACAGGGTCGAGGGTGCAGTACTTC	CSAITGSRVQYF
.	TRBV28	.	17	TRBJ1-5	TGTGCCAGCAGCCTACCCCCATTTACAGGGCTGGGGCAGCCCCAGCATTTT	CASSLPPFTGLGQPQHF
.	TRBV6-6	.	12	TRBJ1-4	TGTGCCGCCGCGGGGGGTAATGAAAAACTGTTTTTT	CAAAGGNEKLFF
.	TRBV28	.	12	TRBJ2-1	TGTGCCAGCAGTTTAGAACACCGAGAGCAGTTCTTC	CASSLEHREQFF
.	TRBV9	.	13	TRBJ2-5	TGTGCCAGCAGCGCCACAGGTCAAGAGACCCAGTACTTC	CASSATGQETQYF
.	TRBV18	TRBD2	14	TRBJ2-3	TGTGCCAGCTCACCATCGGGGGGGCCAGATACGCAGTATTTT	CASSPSGGPDTQYF
once	TRBV6-5	TRBD2	15	TRBJ2-7	TGTGCCAGCAGCCTTCTCGGGACTAGACGGTACGAGCAGTACTTC	CASSLLGTRRYEQYF
few	TRBV5-6	.	13	TRBJ2-7	TGTGCCAGCAGCGGGGGCAGGCCCTACGAGCAGTACTTC	CASSGGRPYEQYF
.	TRBV6-6	.	16	TRBJ1-2	TGTGCCAGCAGTTACGTCCCACAGGGTTCTAACTATGGCTACACCTTC	CASSYVPQGSNYGYTF
.	TRBV30	.	15	TRBJ2-5	TGTGCCTGGAGTGTGGTCGACAGGCTTGAAGAGACCCAGTACTTC	CAWSVVDRLEETQYF
.	TRBV30	TRBD1	15	TRBJ1-1	TGTGCCGGCGATGGGACAGGGGGCAGGTTCACTGAAGCTTTCTTT	CAGDGTGGRFTEAFF
few	TRBV30	.	13	TRBJ1-5	TGTGCCTGGGCGGGACGGGCAAATCAGCCCCAGCATTTT	CAWAGRANQPQHF
.	TRBV19	.	12	TRBJ1-1	TGTGCCAGTAGCCAGGGCTCCACTGAAGCTTTCTTT	CASSQGSTEAFF
few	TRBV7-9	TRBD1	15	TRBJ1-5	TGTGCCAGCAGCTTAGGGGACAGCTTCAATCAGCCCCAGCATTTT	CASSLGDSFNQPQHF
few	TRBV18	TRBD1	15	TRBJ2-5	TGTGCCAGCTCACCACCCGCGACAGGGTGGGAGACCCAGTACTTC	CASSPPATGWETQYF
.	TRBV29-1	TRBD2	14	TRBJ2-3	TGCAGCGCATGGACTAGCGGGAAAATAGATACGCAGTATTTT	CSAWTSGKIDTQYF
few	TRBV27	TRBD2	15	TRBJ2-5	TGTGCCAGCAGTCCCGGGACTAGCGGGAGAGAGACCCAGTACTTC	CASSPGTSGRETQYF
.	TRBV28	.	12	TRBJ2-1	TGTGCCAGCAGTTTATCAGGGTATGAGCAGTTCTTC	CASSLSGYEQFF
.	TRBV18	TRBD1	17	TRBJ2-7	TGTGCCAGCTCACCGTGGGTCCCGGGACAGGGTTTTCGCGAGCAGTACTTC	CASSPWVPGQGFREQYF
.	TRBV18	.	12	TRBJ2-7	TGTGCCAGCTCACAGAGCTCCTACGAGCAGTACTTC	CASSQSSYEQYF
.	TRBV28	.	13	TRBJ2-3	TGTGCCAGCAGTTCCCCTGTTACAGATACGCAGTATTTT	CASSSPVTDTQYF
.	TRBV2	TRBD2	14	TRBJ2-1	TGTGCCAGCAGTGGCCTAGCGGGGTACAATGAGCAGTTCTTC	CASSGLAGYNEQFF
.	TRBV7-7	.	14	TRBJ2-3	TGTGCTAGCAGCTCGGTACGGGGAACAGATACGCAGTATTTT	CASSSVRGTDTQYF
few	TRBV6-5	.	13	TRBJ1-5	TGTGCCAGCAGTTTGAGGTACCAACAGCCCCAGCATTTT	CASSLRYQQPQHF
.	TRBV4-1	.	15	TRBJ1-5	TGCGCCAGCAGCCAACCCGGGCGGGGCGTTCAGCCCCAGCATTTT	CASSQPGRGVQPQHF
.	TRBV19	TRBD1	14	TRBJ2-5	TGTGCCAGTAGTCCAGGGACAGGGGCTGGTACCCAGTACTTC	CASSPGTGAGTQYF
.	TRBV5-4	.	15	TRBJ1-2	TGTGCCAGCAGCCCTCCGAGCGGGAAGGGGCATGGCTACACCTTC	CASSPPSGKGHGYTF
few	TRBV9	TRBD2	16	TRBJ2-1	TGTGCCAGCAGCCCGAGGACTAGCGCTCACTACAATGAGCAGTTCTTC	CASSPRTSAHYNEQFF
few	TRBV28	.	14	TRBJ2-1	TGTGCCAGCAGTAGCGGTAGCTCCTACAATGAGCAGTTCTTC	CASSSGSSYNEQFF
.	TRBV4-3	TRBD1	15	TRBJ1-2	TGCGCCAGCAGCCAGGGCAGGGGGCGACCCTATGGCTACACCTTC	CASSQGRGRPYGYTF
few	TRBV2	.	12	TRBJ2-3	TGTGCCAGCAGCCAAAACACAGATACGCAGTATTTT	CASSQNTDTQYF
.	TRBV28	TRBD1	15	TRBJ2-7	TGTGCCATCAAGACCGGGACAGGGAACTCCTACGAGCAGTACTTC	CAIKTGTGNSYEQYF
.	TRBV28	.	13	TRBJ2-7	TGTGCCAGCAGTTTAGACTCTCCCTACGAGCAGTACTTC	CASSLDSPYEQYF
.	TRBV7-2	.	14	TRBJ2-1	TGTGCCAGCAGCTCTAAGGGGTCCTACAATGAGCAGTTCTTC	CASSSKGSYNEQFF
.	TRBV2	.	16	TRBJ2-2	TGTGCCAGCAGCCTATGGGCAGGGGCGAACACCGGGGAGCTGTTTTTT	CASSLWAGANTGELFF
.	TRBV30	.	14	TRBJ2-4	TGTGCCTGGAGTCACGGGGGTTCGAAAAACATTCAGTACTTC	CAWSHGGSKNIQYF
.	TRBV2	TRBD2	14	TRBJ2-1	TGTGCCAGCAGTGATACGACTAGCGGGAGGGCGCGGTTCTTC	CASSDTTSGRARFF
few	TRBV7-3	TRBD2	17	TRBJ2-1	TGTGCCAGCAGCTTAATTCGGCTAGCGGGAGGTGGGAATGAGCAGTTCTTC	CASSLIRLAGGGNEQFF
.	TRBV5-4	.	15	TRBJ2-7	TGTGCCAGCAGCTTGGAGGTCCAGCAGCGCTACGAGCAGTACTTC	CASSLEVQQRYEQYF
.	TRBV7-9	.	13	TRBJ1-2	TGTGCCAGCACTCGGGGGTCGGGCTATGGCTACACCTTC	CASTRGSGYGYTF
few	TRBV30	TRBD1	17	TRBJ2-1	TGTGCCTGGAGTGTACTATCCGGGACAGGGGTAATGAATGAGCAGTTCTTC	CAWSVLSGTGVMNEQFF
many	TRBV23-1	TRBD1	17	TRBJ2-3	TGCGCCAGCAGTCAATGCCGACGGGACAGGATCACAGATACGCAGTATTTT	CASSQCRRDRITDTQYF
.	TRBV29-1	TRBD2	15	TRBJ2-3	TGCAGCGTGGAAAGGACTAGCGGGAGGGCAGATACGCAGTATTTT	CSVERTSGRADTQYF
.	TRBV7-9	.	14	TRBJ2-7	TGTGCCAGCAGCTTAGGTAGCGTAGCCTACGAGCAGTACTTC	CASSLGSVAYEQYF
few	TRBV28	.	12	TRBJ1-2	TGTGCCAGCAGCCGCGCTAACTATGGCTACACCTTC	CASSRANYGYTF